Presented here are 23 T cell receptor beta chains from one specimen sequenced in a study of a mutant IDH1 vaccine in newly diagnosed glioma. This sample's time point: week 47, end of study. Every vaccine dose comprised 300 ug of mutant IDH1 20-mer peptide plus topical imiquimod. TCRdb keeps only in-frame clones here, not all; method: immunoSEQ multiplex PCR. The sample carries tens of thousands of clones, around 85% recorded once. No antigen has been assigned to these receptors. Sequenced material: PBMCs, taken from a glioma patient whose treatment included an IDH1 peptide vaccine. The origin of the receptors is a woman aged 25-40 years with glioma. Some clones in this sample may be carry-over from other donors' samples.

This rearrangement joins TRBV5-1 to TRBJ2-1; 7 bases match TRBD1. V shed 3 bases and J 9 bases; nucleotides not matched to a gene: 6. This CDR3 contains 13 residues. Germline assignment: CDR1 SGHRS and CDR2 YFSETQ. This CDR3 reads CASSSENRGEQFF. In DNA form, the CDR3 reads TGCGCCAGCAGCTCCGAGAACAGGGGTGAGCAGTTCTTC.

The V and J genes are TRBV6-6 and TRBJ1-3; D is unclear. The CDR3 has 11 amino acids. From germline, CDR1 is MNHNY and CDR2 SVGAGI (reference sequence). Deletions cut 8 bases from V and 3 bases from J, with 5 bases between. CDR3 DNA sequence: TGTGCCAGCGAAGGTGGAAACACCATATATTTT. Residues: CASEGGNTIYF.

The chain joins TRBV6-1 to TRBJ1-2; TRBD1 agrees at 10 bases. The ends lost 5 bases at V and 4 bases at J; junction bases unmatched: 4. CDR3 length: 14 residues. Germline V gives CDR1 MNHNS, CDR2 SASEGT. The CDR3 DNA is TGTGCCAGCAGTTTGACAGGGGGCGGCTATGGCTACACCTTC. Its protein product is CASSLTGGGYGYTF.

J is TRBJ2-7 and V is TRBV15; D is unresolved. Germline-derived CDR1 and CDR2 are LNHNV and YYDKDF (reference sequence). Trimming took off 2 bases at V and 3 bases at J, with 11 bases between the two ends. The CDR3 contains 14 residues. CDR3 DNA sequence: TGTGCCACCAGCAGACAAGCCTCAGACTACGAGCAGTACTTC. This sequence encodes CATSRQASDYEQYF.

The CDR3: CAITRGTYNEQFF. CDR3 nucleotide sequence: TGTGCCATCACACGGGGCACCTACAATGAGCAGTTCTTC. This chain joins TRBV10-3 and TRBJ2-1; D might be TRBD1 or TRBD2, each matching 5 bases. V lost 7 bases to trimming and J lost 2 bases, with 9 bases between them. Germline V gene sequence: CDR1 ENHRY, CDR2 SYGVKD. The CDR3 spans 13 residues.

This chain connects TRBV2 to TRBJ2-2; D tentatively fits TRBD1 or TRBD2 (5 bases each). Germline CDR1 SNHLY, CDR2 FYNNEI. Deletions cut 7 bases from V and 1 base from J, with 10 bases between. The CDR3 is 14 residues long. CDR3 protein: CASNEGLNTGELFF. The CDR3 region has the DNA TGTGCCAGCAATGAGGGGTTGAACACCGGGGAGCTGTTTTTT.

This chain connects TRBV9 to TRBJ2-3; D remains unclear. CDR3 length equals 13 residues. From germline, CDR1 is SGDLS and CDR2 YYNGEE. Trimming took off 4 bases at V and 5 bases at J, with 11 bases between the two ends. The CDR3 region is CASSPLPVDTQYF. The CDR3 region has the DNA TGTGCCAGCAGCCCCCTGCCGGTAGATACGCAGTATTTT.

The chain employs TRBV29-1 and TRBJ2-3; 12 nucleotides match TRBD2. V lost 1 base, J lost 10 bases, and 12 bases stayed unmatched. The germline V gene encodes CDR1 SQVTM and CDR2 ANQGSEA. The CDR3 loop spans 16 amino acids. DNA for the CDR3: TGCAGCGTTGAAGGGCTAGCGGGAGGGAAATGGAGGGCGCAGTATTTT. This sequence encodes CSVEGLAGGKWRAQYF.

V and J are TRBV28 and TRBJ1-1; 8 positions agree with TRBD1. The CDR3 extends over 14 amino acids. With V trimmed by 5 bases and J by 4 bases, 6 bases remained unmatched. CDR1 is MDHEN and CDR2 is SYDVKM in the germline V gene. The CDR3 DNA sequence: TGTGCCAGCAGTCCCGACAGGGGAATCACTGAAGCTTTCTTT. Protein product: CASSPDRGITEAFF.

CDR3: CASSEGEGGVHMSGTEAFF. CDR3 in DNA: TGTGCCAGCAGTGAGGGGGAAGGAGGGGTTCATATGTCGGGAACTGAAGCTTTCTTT. This chain uses TRBV2 with TRBJ1-1; TRBD1 might be the D (5 bases). CDR1 is SNHLY, CDR2 FYNNEI, per germline. This CDR3 spans 19 amino acids. Trimming cost V 3 bases and J 5 bases, with 28 bases left between them.

DNA for the CDR3: TGTGCCAGCAGCTTAGGACTAGGGGTTCGGTTCTTC. It translates to CASSLGLGVRFF. The chain is built from TRBV11-3 and TRBJ2-1; weak D call: TRBD2 (6 bases). Germline V lookup: CDR1 SGHNT, CDR2 YENEEA. The V and J ends lost 1 base and 15 bases respectively, with 13 bases between them. The CDR3 is 12 amino acids.

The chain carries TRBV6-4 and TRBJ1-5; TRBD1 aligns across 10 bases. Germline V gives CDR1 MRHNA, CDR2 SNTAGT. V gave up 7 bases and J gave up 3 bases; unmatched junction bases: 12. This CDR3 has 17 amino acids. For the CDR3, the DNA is TGTGCCAGCACCCCTGCGGGACAGGGGCTTATCAATCAGCCCCAGCATTTT. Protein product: CASTPAGQGLINQPQHF.

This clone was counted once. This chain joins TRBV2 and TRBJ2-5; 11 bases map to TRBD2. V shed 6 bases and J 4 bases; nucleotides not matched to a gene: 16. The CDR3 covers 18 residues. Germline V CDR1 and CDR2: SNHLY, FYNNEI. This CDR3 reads CASSVPRGGLAGGETQYF. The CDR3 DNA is TGTGCCAGCAGCGTGCCGAGGGGCGGGCTAGCGGGAGGAGAGACCCAGTACTTC.

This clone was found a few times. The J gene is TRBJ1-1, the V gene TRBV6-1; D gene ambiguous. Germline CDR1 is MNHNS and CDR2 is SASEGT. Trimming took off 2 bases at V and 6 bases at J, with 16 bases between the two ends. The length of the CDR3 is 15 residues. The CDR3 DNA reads TGTGCCAGCAGTGAATGGGGAGGGTCAGCCGCTGAAGCTTTCTTT. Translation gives CASSEWGGSAAEAFF.

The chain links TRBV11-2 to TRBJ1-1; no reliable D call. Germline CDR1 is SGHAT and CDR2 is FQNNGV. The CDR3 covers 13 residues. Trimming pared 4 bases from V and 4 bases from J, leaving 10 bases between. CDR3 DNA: TGTGCCAGCAGCTCTGAGCGGTTCACTGAAGCTTTCTTT. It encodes CASSSERFTEAFF.

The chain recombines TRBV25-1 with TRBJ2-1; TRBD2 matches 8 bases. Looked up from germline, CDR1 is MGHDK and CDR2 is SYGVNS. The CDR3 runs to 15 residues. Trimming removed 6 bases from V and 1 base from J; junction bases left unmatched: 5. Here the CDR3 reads CASSPQRGSYNEQFF. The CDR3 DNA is TGTGCCAGCAGCCCCCAGCGGGGGTCCTACAATGAGCAGTTCTTC.

The CDR3 reads CASSLDRGSGYTF. Written as DNA, the CDR3 is TGTGCCAGCAGCCTTGACAGGGGCAGCGGCTACACCTTC. The J gene is TRBJ1-2, the V gene TRBV7-2; TRBD1 matches 8 bases. The CDR3 totals 13 residues. V trimming: 5 bases; J trimming: 8 bases; junction bases outside the gene matches: 7. Germline V gene data show CDR1 as SGHTA and CDR2 as FQGNSA.

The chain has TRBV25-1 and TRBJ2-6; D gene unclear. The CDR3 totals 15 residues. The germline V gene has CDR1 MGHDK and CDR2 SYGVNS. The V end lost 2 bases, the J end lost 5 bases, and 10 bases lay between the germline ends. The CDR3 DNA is TGTGCCAGCAGTGAAAGCAGTCTCTGGGCCAACGTCCTGACTTTC. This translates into CASSESSLWANVLTF.

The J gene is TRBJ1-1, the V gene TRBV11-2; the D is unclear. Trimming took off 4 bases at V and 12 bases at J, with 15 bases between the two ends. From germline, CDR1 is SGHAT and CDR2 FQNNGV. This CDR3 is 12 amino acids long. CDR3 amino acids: CASSWGDGRSFF. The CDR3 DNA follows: TGTGCCAGCAGCTGGGGAGACGGGAGGTCTTTCTTT. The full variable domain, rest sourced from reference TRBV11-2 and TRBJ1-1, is EAGVAQSPRYKIIEKRQSVAFWCNPISGHATLYWYQQILGQGPKLLIQFQNNGVVDDSQLPKDRFSAERLKGVDSTLKIQPAKLEDSAVYLCASSWGDGRSFFGQGTRLTVV.

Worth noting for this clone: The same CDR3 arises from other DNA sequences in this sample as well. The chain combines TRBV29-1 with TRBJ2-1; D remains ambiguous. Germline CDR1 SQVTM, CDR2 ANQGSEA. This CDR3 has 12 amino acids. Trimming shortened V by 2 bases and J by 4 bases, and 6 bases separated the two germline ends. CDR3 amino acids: CSVEKGYNEQFF. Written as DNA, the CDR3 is TGCAGCGTTGAAAAAGGGTACAATGAGCAGTTCTTC.

The CDR3 reads CASSFRQDPPDLYGYTF. CDR3 DNA: TGTGCCAGCAGCTTTCGACAGGATCCACCCGACTTGTATGGCTACACCTTC. The chain links TRBV7-9 to TRBJ1-2, with a tentative D call TRBD1 (6 bases). The V gene's germline CDR1 is SEHNR and CDR2 FQNEAQ (reference sequence). V dropped 3 bases and J dropped 5 bases, with 22 bases sitting between them. CDR3 length equals 17 residues.

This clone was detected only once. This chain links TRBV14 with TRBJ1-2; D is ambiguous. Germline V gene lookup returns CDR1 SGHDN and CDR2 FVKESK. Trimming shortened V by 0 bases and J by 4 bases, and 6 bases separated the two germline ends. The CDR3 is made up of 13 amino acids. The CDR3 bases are TGTGCCAGCAGCCAAGACCACCCCTATGGCTACACCTTC. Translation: CASSQDHPYGYTF.

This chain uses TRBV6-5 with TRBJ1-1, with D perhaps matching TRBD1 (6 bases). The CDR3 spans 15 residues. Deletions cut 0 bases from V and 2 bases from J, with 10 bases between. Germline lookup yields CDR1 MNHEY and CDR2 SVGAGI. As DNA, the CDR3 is TGTGCCAGCAGTTACTCACGAGGGGGAAACACTGAAGCTTTCTTT. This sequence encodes CASSYSRGGNTEAFF.